The rows below give T cell receptor beta chains drawn from one sample of a study of blood T cells in healthy people across ages. TCRdb itself ran the 5' RACE reads through MiXCR, one entry per CDR3 protein. The table records some 1,500,000 distinct CDR3 sequences, roughly 43% of them present only once. Sequencing was performed on blood. The receptors shown here come from a woman aged 18 to 35 in good health. Each CDR3 is given with its conserved first and last residue. A D gene is named only where the DNA matches it firmly. Size values are once, few and many counts, or a class for expanded clones, and some rows have none.

D	size	V	J	DNA	CDR3
NA	few	TRBV6-5	TRBJ2-5	TGTGCCAGCGGTCGGCAGCGATGGAAAGAGACCCAGTACTTC	CASGRQRWKETQYF
NA	few	TRBV20-1	TRBJ1-2	TGCAGTGCTAGAGATTGGGCAGGGAACTATGGCTACACCTTC	CSARDWAGNYGYTF
NA	NA	TRBV3-1	TRBJ2-1	TGTGCCAGCAGCCAAGCGGGGGGCGCGGGGAATGAGCAGTTCTTC	CASSQAGGAGNEQFF
TRBD2	NA	TRBV12-3/TRBV12-4	TRBJ2-5	TGTGCCAGCAGTTTAGCGCAGACTAGCGGGGCTAATGAGCAGTACTTC	CASSLAQTSGANEQYF
NA	NA	TRBV13	TRBJ2-2	TGTGCCAGTGAACAGGGTAGAACCGGGGAGCTGTTTTTT	CASEQGRTGELFF
TRBD2	few	TRBV20-1	TRBJ2-1	TGCAGTGCTATCGGGAGCGGGGGTTACAATGAGCAGTTCTTC	CSAIGSGGYNEQFF
NA	few	TRBV11-2	TRBJ1-1	TGTGCCAGCAGCTATACCGTGGACACTGAAGCTTTCTTT	CASSYTVDTEAFF
NA	NA	TRBV20-1	TRBJ1-5	TGCAGTGCTAGCCGAGTTCTCAATCAGCCCCAGCATTTT	CSASRVLNQPQHF
TRBD2	NA	TRBV20-1	TRBJ2-5	TGCAGTGCTAGAGACCCGACTAGCGGGGAAGAGACCCAGTACTTC	CSARDPTSGEETQYF
NA	NA	TRBV12-3/TRBV12-4	TRBJ1-5	TGTGCCAGCAGATCCCAGGGTGGCAATCAGCCCCAGCATTTT	CASRSQGGNQPQHF
NA	NA	TRBV11-2	TRBJ2-7	TGTGCCAGCAGCCATACTAGCAGGTCGTCCTACGAGCAGTACTTC	CASSHTSRSSYEQYF
TRBD1	NA	TRBV6-5	TRBJ1-2	TGTGCCAGCAGTTACTCGATGGAATACAGGGGCCGGGGCTACACCTTC	CASSYSMEYRGRGYTF
TRBD1	NA	TRBV25-1	TRBJ2-2	TGTGCCAGTTTCCCGGGACAGGGGACGAACACCGGGGAGCTGTTTTTT	CASFPGQGTNTGELFF
NA	NA	TRBV4-1	TRBJ2-5	TGCGCCAGCAGCCAAGATGCGGGGACCCAGTACTTC	CASSQDAGTQYF
NA	NA	TRBV6-5	TRBJ2-2	TGTGCCAGCAGTTACTCCGCCCACAGGGTAACCGGGGAGCTGTTTTTT	CASSYSAHRVTGELFF
NA	NA	TRBV15	TRBJ2-1	TGTGCCACCAGCAGAGTATTGGGACGGAATGAGCAGTTCTTC	CATSRVLGRNEQFF
TRBD2	few	TRBV29-1	TRBJ2-1	TGCAGCGCCACGCTTGGCGGGGGAGACAATGAGCAGTTCTTC	CSATLGGGDNEQFF
NA	NA	TRBV20-1	TRBJ2-3	TGCAGTGCTCCTGATTATGGCACAGATACGCAGTATTTT	CSAPDYGTDTQYF
NA	few	TRBV7-9	TRBJ2-4	TGTGCCAGCAGCTTAGGAGGGTTGGGAAACATTCAGTACTTC	CASSLGGLGNIQYF
NA	NA	TRBV9	TRBJ1-1	TGTGCCGGCAGCGCCCAGGGTGAACGCACTGAAGCTTTCTTT	CAGSAQGERTEAFF
NA	NA	TRBV20-1	TRBJ1-2	TGCAGGGGTGGCAGGCCCACTGGCTACACCTTC	CRGGRPTGYTF
TRBD1	few	TRBV5-1	TRBJ2-1	TGCGCCAGCAGCACGAGACAGGGCATATCCTACAATGAGCAGTTCTTC	CASSTRQGISYNEQFF
NA	NA	TRBV28	TRBJ2-5	TGTGCCAGCAGTTTCTCGGCGGGGGCACAAGAGACCCAGTACTTC	CASSFSAGAQETQYF
TRBD2	NA	TRBV30	TRBJ2-1	TGTGCCTGGGCTGCGACTAGCTACGATGAGCAGTTCTTC	CAWAATSYDEQFF
NA	NA	TRBV4-2	TRBJ2-3	TGTGCCAGCAGCCAAGATATCAGCGGGAGCACAGATACGCAGTATTTT	CASSQDISGSTDTQYF
NA	NA	TRBV6-6	TRBJ2-5	TGTGCCAGCAGTTACTCGCGGGGAGCACAAGAGACCCAGTACTTC	CASSYSRGAQETQYF
TRBD2	NA	TRBV19	TRBJ2-5	TGTGCCAGTAGTATGAGGGGAGCGGGAGAGGGTGTGTACAATGAGCAGTACTTC	CASSMRGAGEGVYNEQYF